This T cell receptor (beta chain) emerged from a study of beta chain features in type 1 diabetes. Study outcomes and limitations: Researchers cautioned that cDNA sequencing could over-represent cells with high TCR expression. Patients with Type 1 diabetes showed moderately but significantly shorter TCRB CDR3s in all four CD4+ subsets.

V was clipped by 5 bases and J by 1 base; unmatched bases: 5. Looked up from germline, CDR1 is SEHNR and CDR2 is FQNEAQ (reference sequence). The CDR3 contains 14 residues. Reverse transcription of all isolated RNA meant that expressed TCRB transcripts were sequenced. Some clones are missing from TCRdb's copy, which holds only in-frame ones; the method was immunoSEQ multiplex PCR. The data contain 250,000 to 300,000 clones, less than 30% of them singletons. Remarks on this clone: Its antigen is currently unknown.

The sample taken for sequencing was naive CD4+ T cells from blood. The chain is built from TRBV7-9 and TRBJ2-7, with 7 bases aligning to TRBD1. This clonotype originated in a woman in her twenties or thirties with type 1 diabetes. The CDR3 here is CASSQGQFSYEQYF. CDR3 coding DNA: TGTGCCAGCAGCCAGGGACAGTTTTCCTACGAGCAGTACTTC.